This record concerns one T cell receptor (beta chain) sequence. The data were obtained in a study of CD8 T cells in Susac syndrome. Study-level background: Patients with Susac syndrome were therapy-naive, treated with corticosteroids, or treated with intravenous immunoglobulin alone when blood was collected.

Bulk CD8+ and CD4+ cells came from magnetic negative isolation; CD8+ TEMRA by FACS. An amount of RNA that ranged from roughly 0.45 to 1 ug was reverse transcribed with random hexamers. MiXCR was run by TCRdb on the immunoSEQ multiplex PCR reads, yielding one entry per CDR3 protein. The sample contains some 180,000 distinct CDR3 sequences, just under 95% of which appear only once. Germline-derived CDR1 and CDR2 are LGHDT and YNNKEL (reference sequence). Deletions cut 1 base from V and 2 bases from J, with 17 bases between. The CDR3 spans 17 residues. The chain combines TRBV3-1 with TRBJ1-2; D is possibly TRBD1 (6 bases). The sequence was collected from a human donor with Susac syndrome. The sequenced material came from CD4+ T cells from PBMCs. The CDR3 sequence is CASSQGVRGLLNYGYTF. The CDR3 DNA reads as TGTGCCAGCAGCCAAGGGGTGAGGGGGTTGTTGAACTATGGCTACACCTTC.